This TCR beta chain was profiled in a study of blood T cells in healthy people across ages (dated by TCRdb to between 2014 and 2016). Background for the entire study: In model experiments, template switching captured roughly one uniquely barcoded TCR beta cDNA molecule for every two T cells. Age-related changes in TCR beta repertoire diversity were measured in the study by deep sequencing normalized with unique cDNA molecular identifiers. The donors were divided into four age groups: young (average roughly 17 years), middle-aged (about 41), aged (62) and long-lived (about 84). To avoid experimental bias, donors of different ages were distributed randomly across sequencing lanes. Using the same blood draw, the study looked at two additional independent replicas of 1 million unique cDNA reads for two donors, one aged 18 to 29 and the other aged 80 or older. Paper-wide results and their limitations: Donor CMV infection status was unknown, potentially confounding age-related changes in expanded clonotypes. The long-lived group showed more naive CD4+ T cells, fewer expanded clones and increased TCR diversity than the aged group, suggesting age selection. Estimates of total diversity from one million sequenced T cells were regarded as lower bounds and underestimates. Conclusive comparison of naive and antigen-experienced compartments was prevented by the profiling of bulk unsorted PBMCs. There was a strong correlation between observed TCR beta diversity and the percentage of naive T cells measured by flow cytometry. Observed TCR beta diversity per million T cells fell roughly linearly with age, and a significant reduction was already apparent by age roughly 40.

Donors were a few dozen systemically healthy Caucasian individuals from Russia aged roughly 6 to 95 years. Each donor gave approximately 10 milliliters of peripheral blood, collected into EDTA-treated Vacutainer tubes. PBMCs were isolated by Ficoll-Paque density-gradient centrifugation, with at least 6 million obtained per sample. Trizol reagent was used to extract total RNA from PBMCs, with at least 6 micrograms per sample. For every donor, an aliquot of PBMCs went through flow cytometry to measure the percentages of naive CD45RAhigh/CD27high T cells. This clonotype was picked up a small number of times. What antigen it recognizes has not been identified. Base qualities are missing; no much larger clone stands one base away. Receptor libraries were prepared by 5' RACE. Instrument on record: Illumina HiSeq 2500. A second PCR of about 7 to 12 cycles was run with a J-beta primer mix and a sample-barcoded 5' primer. Each TCR beta cDNA molecule received a unique molecular identifier from a template-switch 5' adaptor carrying 12 random nucleotides. Each sample yielded at least 2.5 million CDR3-containing paired-end reads. The Mint cDNA synthesis kit, primed by a TRBC-specific oligonucleotide, was used to synthesize first-strand cDNA from all RNA. All cDNA was treated with uracil-DNA glycosylase and then went through a first 18-cycle PCR with the universal primers M1SS and BC2_uni_R. Per the original workflow: Normalization of each sample was performed by random selection of 1 million high-quality reads, each carrying a distinct molecular identifier. Instead of being binned into consensus sequences, reads with shared molecular identifiers were discarded. CDR3 identification, clonotype clustering and error correction used MiTCR with a Q25 quality threshold and the strictest error-elimination algorithm. A nonparametric unseen species model with Euler transformation was used to estimate a lower bound on total TCR beta diversity. The public reads were reprocessed in TCRdb via fastp at Q25 and MiXCR, keeping in-frame beta chains. Rows with a matching CDR3 protein are joined into one entry that keeps the most common DNA and genes. The V and J calls here are based on TCRdb, not the publication. A total of roughly 2 million distinct CDR3 sequences appear in this sample, about 50% of them only once. The leading ten clones occupy 2.1% of the sample.

The junction carries 15 bases between V and J, which are trimmed by 3 bases and 7 bases respectively. The germline V gene gives CDR1 as SGHTA and CDR2 as FQGNSA. The cysteine opens and the phenylalanine closes a CDR3 of 14 amino acids. Only the CDR3 portion is preserved as DNA: 42 bases, with reading frame beginning at the first base. This chain joins TRBV7-2 to TRBJ1-2, with the identity of the D gene unclear. The sequence was collected from a woman aged 40 to 49 in good health. The sample consisted of blood. The CDR3 sequence is CASSFNSPTGGYTF. The sequenced DNA: TGTGCCAGCAGCTTTAACAGCCCGACGGGTGGCTACACCTTC.